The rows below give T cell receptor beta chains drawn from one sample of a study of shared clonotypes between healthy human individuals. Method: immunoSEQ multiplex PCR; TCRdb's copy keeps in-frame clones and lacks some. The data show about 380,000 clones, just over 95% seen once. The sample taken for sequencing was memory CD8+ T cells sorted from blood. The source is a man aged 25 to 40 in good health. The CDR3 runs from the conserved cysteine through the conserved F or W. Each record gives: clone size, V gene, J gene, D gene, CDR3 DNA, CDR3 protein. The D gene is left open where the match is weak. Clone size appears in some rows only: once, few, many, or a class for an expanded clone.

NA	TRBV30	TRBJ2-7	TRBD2	TGTGCCTGGAGTGTAGGGAGCGGGAGAGACGAGCAGTACTTC	CAWSVGSGRDEQYF
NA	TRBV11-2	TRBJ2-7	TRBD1	TGTGCCAGCAGCTTGGCCGGGACAGGGGCCTACGAGCAGTACTTC	CASSLAGTGAYEQYF
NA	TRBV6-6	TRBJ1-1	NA	TGTGCCAGCAGCCGAAAGGGGACTGAAGCTTTCTTT	CASSRKGTEAFF
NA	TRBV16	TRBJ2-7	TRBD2	TGTGCCAGCAGCCAATCAAGCGGGAGGATCCCTATGTACGAGCAGTACTTC	CASSQSSGRIPMYEQYF
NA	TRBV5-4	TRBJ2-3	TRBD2	TGTGCCAGCAGCACAGGGACTAGCGGGACGGCAGATACGCAGTATTTT	CASSTGTSGTADTQYF
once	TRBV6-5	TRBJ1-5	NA	TGTGCCAGCAGTTGGGACATTGATCAGCCCCAGCATTTT	CASSWDIDQPQHF
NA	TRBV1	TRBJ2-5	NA	TGCACCAGCAGCCAAGATCTTAGTTGCGGACTAGCGGTACAAGAGACCCAGTACTTC	CTSSQDLSCGLAVQETQYF
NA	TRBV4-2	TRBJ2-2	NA	TGTGCCAGCAGCCAAGCCCTTATCGCCGGGGAGCTGTTTTTT	CASSQALIAGELFF
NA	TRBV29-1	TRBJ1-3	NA	TGCAGCGTTGGAGACCCGAGCTCTGGAAACACCATATATTTT	CSVGDPSSGNTIYF
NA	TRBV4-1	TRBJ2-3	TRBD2	TGCGCCAGCAGCCAAGATGCTAGCGGGGAAGATACGCAGTATTTT	CASSQDASGEDTQYF
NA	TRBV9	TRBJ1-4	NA	TGTGCCAGCAGCGTAGGTCCGGGGGCGGATGAAAAACTGTTTTTT	CASSVGPGADEKLFF
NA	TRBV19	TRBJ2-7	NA	TGTGCCAGTAGTATAGAAAAAGGGGGCTACGAGCAGTACTTC	CASSIEKGGYEQYF
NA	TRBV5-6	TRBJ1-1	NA	TGTGCCAGCAGCTTGTGGACACGGGCCCTCCTTGAAGCTTTCTTT	CASSLWTRALLEAFF
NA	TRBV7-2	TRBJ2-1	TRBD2	TGTGCCAGCAGCTTGGGACTAGCGAGCCCCCTTATTCAGTTCTTC	CASSLGLASPLIQFF
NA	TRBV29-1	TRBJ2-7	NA	TGCAGCGTCCGGGACAAGGTCTACGAGCAGTACTTC	CSVRDKVYEQYF
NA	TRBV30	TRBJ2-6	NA	TGTGCCTGGCGCAATGGTGGGACCGGGGCCAACGTCCTGACTTTC	CAWRNGGTGANVLTF
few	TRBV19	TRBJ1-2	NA	TGTGCCAGTAGTATACATGGGAGTGGCTACACCTTC	CASSIHGSGYTF
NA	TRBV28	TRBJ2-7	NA	TGTGCCAGCAGTAGATTCAGCTCCTACGAGCAGTACTTC	CASSRFSSYEQYF
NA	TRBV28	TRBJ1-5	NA	TGTGCCAGCAGTTTAACCAGCAATCAGCCCCAGCATTTT	CASSLTSNQPQHF
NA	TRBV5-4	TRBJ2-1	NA	TGTGCCAGCAGCTTGGTGGCTAGCGTGGGCAATGAGCAGTTCTTC	CASSLVASVGNEQFF
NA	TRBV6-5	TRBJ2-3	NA	TGTGCCAGCAGTTACCGGGGAATCACAGATACGCAGTATTTT	CASSYRGITDTQYF
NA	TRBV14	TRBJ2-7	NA	TGTGCCAGCCTCCTTCGCGGTTCCTACGAGCAGTACTTC	CASLLRGSYEQYF
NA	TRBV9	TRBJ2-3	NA	TGTGCCAGCAGCGTAGGGACCACAGATACGCAGTATTTT	CASSVGTTDTQYF
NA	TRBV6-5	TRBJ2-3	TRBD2	TGTGCCAGCAGAAGTAGCGGGAGCCGTTCGGATACGCAGTATTTT	CASRSSGSRSDTQYF
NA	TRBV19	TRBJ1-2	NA	TGTGCCAGCGGGTACCAGGGGATTAACTATGGCTACACCTTC	CASGYQGINYGYTF
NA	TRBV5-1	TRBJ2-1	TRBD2	TGCGCCAGCAAGATTAGCGGGAGTAAGACCTACAATGAGCAGTTCTTC	CASKISGSKTYNEQFF
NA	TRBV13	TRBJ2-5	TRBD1	TGTGCCAGCAGTTTCCGGGACAGCTATCAAGAGACCCAGTACTTC	CASSFRDSYQETQYF
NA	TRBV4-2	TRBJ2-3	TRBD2	TGTGCCAGCAGCCCCGGGACTAGCGGGGGTGCGGGTCCCACAGATACGCAGTATTTT	CASSPGTSGGAGPTDTQYF
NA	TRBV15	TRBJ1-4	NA	TGTGCCACCAGGGACACCGGGACGGCGCATGAAAAACTGTTTTTT	CATRDTGTAHEKLFF